Shown below are 3 T cell receptor beta chains from a single sample sequenced in a study of blood T cell repertoires in COVID-19. Produced via immunoSEQ multiplex PCR; TCRdb's table is partial and in-frame only. The sample yields tens of thousands of clones, approximately 70% seen once. Material for sequencing was peripheral blood. All receptors derive from a man of 80 years or more with acute or convalescent COVID-19.

This chain links TRBV14 with TRBJ2-6, with a possible D match to TRBD1 (6 bases). CDR1 SGHDN and CDR2 FVKESK come from the germline V gene. Trimming left V 0 bases short and J 0 bases short, with 18 bases between. This CDR3 comprises 20 residues. CDR3: CASSQDSTGWSLSGANVLTF. The CDR3 DNA reads as TGTGCCAGCAGCCAAGATAGCACAGGGTGGTCCCTCTCTGGGGCCAACGTCCTGACTTTC.

This clone was seen a few times. The chain carries TRBV6-2 or TRBV6-3 and TRBJ2-1, with a possible D match to TRBD2 (6 bases). V was shortened by 0 bases and J by 8 bases, with 11 bases between the two germline ends. CDR1 and CDR2 from the germline V gene are MNHEY and SVGEGT. CDR3 length: 14 residues. The CDR3 is CASSYSWGDDEQFF. The DNA of the CDR3 is TGTGCCAGCAGTTACTCTTGGGGGGACGATGAGCAGTTCTTC.

J is TRBJ1-5 and V is TRBV2, with D possibly TRBD1 on 6 matching bases. The V gene lost 6 bases and the J gene lost 4 bases, with 13 bases spanning the gap. The germline V gene has CDR1 SNHLY and CDR2 FYNNEI. The CDR3 spans 14 residues. CDR3 amino acids: CASRAGTQNQPQHF. DNA for the CDR3: TGTGCCAGCAGGGCCGGGACACAAAATCAGCCCCAGCATTTT.